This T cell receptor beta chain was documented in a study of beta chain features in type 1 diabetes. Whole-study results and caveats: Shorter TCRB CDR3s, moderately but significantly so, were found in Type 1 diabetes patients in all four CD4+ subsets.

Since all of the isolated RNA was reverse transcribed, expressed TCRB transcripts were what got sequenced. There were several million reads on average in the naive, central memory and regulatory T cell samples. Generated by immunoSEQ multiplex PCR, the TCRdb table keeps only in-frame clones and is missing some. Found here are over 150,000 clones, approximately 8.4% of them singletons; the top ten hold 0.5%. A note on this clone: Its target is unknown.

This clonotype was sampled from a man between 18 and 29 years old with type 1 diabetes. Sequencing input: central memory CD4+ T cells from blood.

Here the CDR3 reads CASSWMTGDQETQYF. Written as DNA, the CDR3 is TGTGCCAGCAGCTGGATGACGGGGGATCAAGAGACCCAGTACTTC. The chain recombines TRBV7-2 with TRBJ2-5, with D perhaps matching TRBD2 (6 bases). Per germline, CDR1 SGHTA and CDR2 FQGNSA. Deletions cut 4 bases from V and 2 bases from J, with 14 bases between. This CDR3 is built from 15 residues.